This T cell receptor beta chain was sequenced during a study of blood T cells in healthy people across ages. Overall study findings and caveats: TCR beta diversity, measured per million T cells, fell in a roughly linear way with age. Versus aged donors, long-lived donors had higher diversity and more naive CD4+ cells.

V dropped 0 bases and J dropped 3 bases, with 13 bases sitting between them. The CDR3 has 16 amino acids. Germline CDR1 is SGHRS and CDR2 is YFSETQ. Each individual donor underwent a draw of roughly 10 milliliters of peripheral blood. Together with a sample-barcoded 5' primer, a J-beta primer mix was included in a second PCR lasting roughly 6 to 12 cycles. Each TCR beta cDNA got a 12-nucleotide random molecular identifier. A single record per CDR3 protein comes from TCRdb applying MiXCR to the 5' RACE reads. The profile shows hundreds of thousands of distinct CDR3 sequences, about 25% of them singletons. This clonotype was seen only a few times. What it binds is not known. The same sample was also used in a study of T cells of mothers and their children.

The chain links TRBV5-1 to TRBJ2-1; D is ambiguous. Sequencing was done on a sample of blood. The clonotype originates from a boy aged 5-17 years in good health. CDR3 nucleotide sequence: TGCGCCAGCAGCTTGGCCTCCAAAGGTTACTACAATGAGCAGTTCTTC. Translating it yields CASSLASKGYYNEQFF.